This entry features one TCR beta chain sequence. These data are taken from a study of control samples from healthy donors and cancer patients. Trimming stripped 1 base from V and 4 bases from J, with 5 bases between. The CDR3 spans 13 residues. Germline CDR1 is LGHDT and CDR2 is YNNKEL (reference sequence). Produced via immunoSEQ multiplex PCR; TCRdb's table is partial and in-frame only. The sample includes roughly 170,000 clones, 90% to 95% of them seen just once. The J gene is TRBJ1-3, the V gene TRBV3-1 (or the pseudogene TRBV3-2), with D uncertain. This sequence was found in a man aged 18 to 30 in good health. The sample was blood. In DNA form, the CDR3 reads TGTGCCAGCAGCCAAGTAGCAGGAAACACCATATATTTT. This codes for CASSQVAGNTIYF.